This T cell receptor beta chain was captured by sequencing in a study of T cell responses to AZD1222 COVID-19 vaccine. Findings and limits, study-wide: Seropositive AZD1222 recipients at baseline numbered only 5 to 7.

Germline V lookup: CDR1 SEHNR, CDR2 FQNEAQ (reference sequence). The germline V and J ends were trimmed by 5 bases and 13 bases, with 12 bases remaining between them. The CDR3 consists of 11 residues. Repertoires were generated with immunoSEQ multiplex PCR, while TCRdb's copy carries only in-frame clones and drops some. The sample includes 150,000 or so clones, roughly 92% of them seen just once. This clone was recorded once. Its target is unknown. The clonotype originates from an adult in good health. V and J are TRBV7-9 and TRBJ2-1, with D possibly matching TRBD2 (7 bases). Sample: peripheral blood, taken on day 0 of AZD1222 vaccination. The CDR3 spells CASSLRGQQFF. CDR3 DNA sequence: TGTGCCAGCAGCCTGCGGGGGCAACAGTTCTTC.